The T cell receptor beta chain under discussion was sequenced for a study of T cell responses to AZD1222 COVID-19 vaccine. Trimming removed 3 bases from V and 6 bases from J; junction bases left unmatched: 12. CDR3 length: 17 amino acids. Per germline, CDR1 LGHNA and CDR2 YNFKEQ. Produced via immunoSEQ multiplex PCR; TCRdb's table is partial and in-frame only. The table includes about 120,000 clones, 88% detected once. General study findings and limits: Unmutated regions of variants are reportedly targeted by nearly half of spike-specific TCRs. White British ancestry dominated among donors, who included more females, and clonal diversity was possibly underestimated.

About this clone itself: The antigen is undetermined.

The input for sequencing was peripheral blood, taken on day 0 of AZD1222 vaccination. The source of this sequence is an adult in good health. The V gene is TRBV4-2, the J gene TRBJ1-4; TRBD1 matches at 8 bases. CDR3 DNA sequence: TGTGCCAGCAGCCAGAGCCCGGACAGGGAACGCTATGAAAAACTGTTTTTT. As protein: CASSQSPDRERYEKLFF.